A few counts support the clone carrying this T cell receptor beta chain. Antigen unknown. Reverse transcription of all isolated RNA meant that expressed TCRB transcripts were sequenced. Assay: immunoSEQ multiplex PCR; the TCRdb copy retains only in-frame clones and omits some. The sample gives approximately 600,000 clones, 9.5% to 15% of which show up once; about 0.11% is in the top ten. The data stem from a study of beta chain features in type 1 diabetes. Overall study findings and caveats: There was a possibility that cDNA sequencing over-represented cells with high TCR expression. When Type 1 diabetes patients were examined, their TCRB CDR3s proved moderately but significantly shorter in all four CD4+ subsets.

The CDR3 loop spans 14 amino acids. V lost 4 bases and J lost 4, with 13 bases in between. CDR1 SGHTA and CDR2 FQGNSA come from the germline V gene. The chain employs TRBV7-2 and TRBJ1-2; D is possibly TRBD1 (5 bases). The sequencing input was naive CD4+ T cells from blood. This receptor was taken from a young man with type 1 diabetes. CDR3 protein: CASSSYPGSYGYTF. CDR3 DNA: TGTGCCAGCAGCTCCTACCCAGGGTCCTATGGCTACACCTTC. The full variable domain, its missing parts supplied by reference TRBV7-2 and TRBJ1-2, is GAGVSQSPSNKVTEKGKDVELRCDPISGHTALYWYRQSLGQGLEFLIYFQGNSAPDKSGLPSDRFSAERTGGSVSTLTIQRTQQEDSAVYLCASSSYPGSYGYTFGSGTRLTVV.